The 3 T cell receptor beta chains reported below all come from one sample, sequenced in a study of molecular identifiers for immune sequencing clone quantification. MiXCR, run by TCRdb on the PCR reads, gives a single entry per CDR3 protein. The table has 400,000 to 600,000 distinct CDR3 sequences, about 25% seen once. The sequenced material came from naive CD8+ T cells from blood, with Jurkat cell RNA spiked in. Subset specified: FACS-sorted CD8+CD4-CCR7+CD45RA+ naive T cells. The receptors come from a human donor in good health. Some libraries in this study had Jurkat cell RNA spiked in.

The chain has TRBV20-1 and TRBJ1-1, with TRBD1 identical over 9 bases. V trimming: 3 bases; J trimming: 6 bases; junction bases outside the gene matches: 5. Germline lookup yields CDR1 DFQATT and CDR2 SNEGSKA (reference sequence). This CDR3 has 13 residues. For the CDR3, the DNA is TGCAGTGCTAGGAGGACAGGGGTCGCTGAAGCTTTCTTT. Protein: CSARRTGVAEAFF.

This chain uses TRBV7-4 with TRBJ1-3; D remains unclear. The CDR3 is made up of 14 amino acids. The germline V gene encodes CDR1 SGHVT and CDR2 SQSDAQ. The V and J ends lost 5 bases and 0 bases respectively, with 8 bases between them. As DNA, the CDR3 is TGTGCCAGCAGCCCACGGGTCTCTGGAAACACCATATATTTT. The encoded protein is CASSPRVSGNTIYF.

This clonotype was seen only a few times. V is TRBV6-2 or TRBV6-3 and J is TRBJ2-2; D assignment may be TRBD1 or TRBD2 (5 bases each). Germline loops: CDR1 MNHEY, CDR2 SVGEGT. V was cut by 3 bases and J by 6 bases, with 14 bases left in between. The CDR3 length is 15 residues. The CDR3 nucleotides read TGTGCCAGCAGTTATGGGACCGCAGTCGCCGGGGAGCTGTTTTTT. Translation: CASSYGTAVAGELFF.